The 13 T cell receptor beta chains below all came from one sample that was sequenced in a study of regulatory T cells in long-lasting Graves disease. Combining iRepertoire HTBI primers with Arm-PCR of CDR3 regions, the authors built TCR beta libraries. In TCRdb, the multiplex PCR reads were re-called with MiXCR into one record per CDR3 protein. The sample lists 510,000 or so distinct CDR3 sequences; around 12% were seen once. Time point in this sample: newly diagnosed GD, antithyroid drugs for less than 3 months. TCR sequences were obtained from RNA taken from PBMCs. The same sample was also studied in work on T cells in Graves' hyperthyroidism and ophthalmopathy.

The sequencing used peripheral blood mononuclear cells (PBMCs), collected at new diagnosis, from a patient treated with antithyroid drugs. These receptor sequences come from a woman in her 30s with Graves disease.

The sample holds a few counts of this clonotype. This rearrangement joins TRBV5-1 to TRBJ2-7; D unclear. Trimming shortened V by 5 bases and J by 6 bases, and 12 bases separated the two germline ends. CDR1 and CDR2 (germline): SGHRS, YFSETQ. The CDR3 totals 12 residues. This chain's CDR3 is CASSYDTTEQYF. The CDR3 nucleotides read TGCGCCAGCAGTTACGACACCACCGAGCAGTACTTC.

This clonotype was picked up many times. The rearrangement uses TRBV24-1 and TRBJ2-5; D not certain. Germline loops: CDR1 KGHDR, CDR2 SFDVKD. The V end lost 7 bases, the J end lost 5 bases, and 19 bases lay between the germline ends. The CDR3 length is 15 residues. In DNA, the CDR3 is TGTGCCACCAGAATCGGTGTTCCAGACACGGAGACCCAGTACTTC. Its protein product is CATRIGVPDTETQYF.

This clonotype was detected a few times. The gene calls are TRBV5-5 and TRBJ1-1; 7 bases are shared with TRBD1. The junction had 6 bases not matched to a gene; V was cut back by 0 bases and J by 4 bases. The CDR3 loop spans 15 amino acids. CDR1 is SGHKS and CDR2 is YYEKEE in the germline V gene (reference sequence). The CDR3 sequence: CASSLGVTGPTEAFF. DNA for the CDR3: TGTGCCAGCAGCTTGGGGGTGACAGGGCCCACTGAAGCTTTCTTT.

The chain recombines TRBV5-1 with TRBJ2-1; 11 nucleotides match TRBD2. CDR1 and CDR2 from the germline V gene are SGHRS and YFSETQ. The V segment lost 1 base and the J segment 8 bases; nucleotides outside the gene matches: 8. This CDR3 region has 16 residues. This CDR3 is CASSLQGPSGRHEQFF. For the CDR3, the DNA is TGCGCCAGCAGCTTGCAGGGGCCTAGCGGGAGGCATGAGCAGTTCTTC.

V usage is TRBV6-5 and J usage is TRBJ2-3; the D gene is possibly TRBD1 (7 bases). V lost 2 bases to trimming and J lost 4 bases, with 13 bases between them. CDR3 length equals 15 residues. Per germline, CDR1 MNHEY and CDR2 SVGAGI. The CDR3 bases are TGTGCCAGCAGTTACGCAGGGGGAGGCGCAGATACGCAGTATTTT. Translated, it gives CASSYAGGGADTQYF.

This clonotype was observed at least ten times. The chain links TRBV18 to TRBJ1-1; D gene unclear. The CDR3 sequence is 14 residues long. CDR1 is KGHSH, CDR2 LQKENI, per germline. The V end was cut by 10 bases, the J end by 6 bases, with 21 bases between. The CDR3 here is CATYGELGGSEAFF. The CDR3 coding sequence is TGTGCCACCTATGGGGAATTAGGAGGTTCTGAAGCTTTCTTT.

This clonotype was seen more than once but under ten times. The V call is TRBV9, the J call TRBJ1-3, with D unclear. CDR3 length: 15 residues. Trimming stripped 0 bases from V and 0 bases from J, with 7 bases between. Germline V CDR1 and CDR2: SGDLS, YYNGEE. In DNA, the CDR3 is TGTGCCAGCAGCGTAGATGGTTACTCTGGAAACACCATATATTTT. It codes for CASSVDGYSGNTIYF.

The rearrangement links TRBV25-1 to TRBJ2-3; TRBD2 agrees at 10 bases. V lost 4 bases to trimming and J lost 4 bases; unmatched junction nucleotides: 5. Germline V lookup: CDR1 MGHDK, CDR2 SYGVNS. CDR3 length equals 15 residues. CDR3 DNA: TGTGCCAGCAGTGTTAGCGGGAGGCGGTCAGATACGCAGTATTTT. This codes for CASSVSGRRSDTQYF.

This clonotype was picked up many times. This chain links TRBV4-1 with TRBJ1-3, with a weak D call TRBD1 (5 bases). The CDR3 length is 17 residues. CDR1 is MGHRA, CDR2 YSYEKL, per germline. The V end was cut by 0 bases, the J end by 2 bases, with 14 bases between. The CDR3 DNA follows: TGCGCCAGCAGCCAAGATGGAGTAAGAGGGGCTGGAAACACCATATATTTT. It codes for CASSQDGVRGAGNTIYF.

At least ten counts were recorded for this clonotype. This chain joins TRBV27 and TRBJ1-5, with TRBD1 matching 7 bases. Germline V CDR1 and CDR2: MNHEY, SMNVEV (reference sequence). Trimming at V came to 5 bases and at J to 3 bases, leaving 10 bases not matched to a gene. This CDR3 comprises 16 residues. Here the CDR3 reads CASSEQGNIPNQPQHF. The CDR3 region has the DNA TGTGCCAGCAGTGAACAGGGGAACATCCCCAATCAGCCCCAGCATTTT.

CDR3 sequence reads: CASSFPGASGANVLTF. CDR3 sequence (DNA): TGTGCCAGCAGCTTCCCAGGGGCATCGGGGGCCAACGTCCTGACTTTC. This chain connects TRBV7-9 to TRBJ2-6, with D possibly matching TRBD1 (6 bases). The V end was cut by 3 bases, the J end by 4 bases, with 13 bases between. This CDR3 has 16 amino acids. Germline V gives CDR1 SEHNR, CDR2 FQNEAQ (reference sequence).

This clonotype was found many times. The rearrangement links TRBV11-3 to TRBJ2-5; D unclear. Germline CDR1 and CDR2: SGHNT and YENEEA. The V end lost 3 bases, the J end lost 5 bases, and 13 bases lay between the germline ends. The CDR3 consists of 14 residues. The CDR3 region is CASSFGGAGETQYF. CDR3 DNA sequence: TGTGCCAGCAGCTTTGGCGGAGCTGGGGAGACCCAGTACTTC.

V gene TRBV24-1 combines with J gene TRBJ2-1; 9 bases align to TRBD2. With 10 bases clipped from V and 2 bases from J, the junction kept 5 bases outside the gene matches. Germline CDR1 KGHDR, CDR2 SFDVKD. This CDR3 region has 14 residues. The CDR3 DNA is TGTGCCACAGCTAGCGGGATCGCCTACAATGAGCAGTTCTTC. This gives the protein CATASGIAYNEQFF.